This T cell receptor beta chain derives from a study of T-cell memory formation after mild COVID-19. The study, taken as a whole, reports: Cross-reactive memory seemingly joined, as some responding clones were found in pre-infection memory. Largely, contracting CD4+ clones fell within CM and EM, and contracting CD8+ clones within EMRA. Contracting clones from day 15 to 85 showed balanced CD4/CD8; later expanders favored CD4+.

Employing constant-segment primers, 5'RACE generated TCR alpha and TCR beta cDNA libraries bearing sample barcodes and UMIs. Each CDR3 protein is one row after TCRdb ran MiXCR on the 5' RACE reads. The repertoire holds approximately 440,000 distinct CDR3 sequences, approximately 20% seen once, with around 8% in the top ten. The CDR3 consists of 14 residues. The V gene end was trimmed by 6 bases and the J gene end by 1 base; junction bases not matched to a gene: 5. The germline gives CDR1 LNHNV, CDR2 YYDKDF (reference sequence). Of note for this clonotype: Its target is unknown.

J is TRBJ2-7 and V is TRBV15, with TRBD1 matching over 8 bases. The sequence derives from an adult woman who had mild COVID-19 (a few samples of this study predate the infection). Cell type and time point are not known. Material: PBMCs or a T cell subset sorted from them (not recorded which). The CDR3 region has the DNA TGTGCCACCAGGACGGACAGGGCATCCTACGAGCAGTACTTC. It yields the protein CATRTDRASYEQYF.